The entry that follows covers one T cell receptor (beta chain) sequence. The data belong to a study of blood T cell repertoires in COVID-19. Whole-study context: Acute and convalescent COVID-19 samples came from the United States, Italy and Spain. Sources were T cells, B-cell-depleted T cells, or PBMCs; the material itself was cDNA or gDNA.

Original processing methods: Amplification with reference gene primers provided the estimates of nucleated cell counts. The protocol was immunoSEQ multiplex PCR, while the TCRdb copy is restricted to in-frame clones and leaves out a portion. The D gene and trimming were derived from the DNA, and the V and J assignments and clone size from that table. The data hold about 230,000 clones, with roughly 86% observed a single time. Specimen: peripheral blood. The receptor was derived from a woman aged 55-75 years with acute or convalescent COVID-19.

The CDR3 DNA reads as TGTGCCAGCAGCCAAGAAATTCCCCAGGGTCAGATCGCAGATACGCAGTATTTT. It translates to CASSQEIPQGQIADTQYF. This sequence joins TRBV4-2 and TRBJ2-3; TRBD1 might be the D (5 bases). CDR3 size: 18 residues. Germline CDR1 is LGHNA and CDR2 is YNFKEQ. Trimming pared 0 bases from V and 4 bases from J, leaving 20 bases between.